The rows below give T cell receptor beta chains drawn from one sample of a study of vaccination effects on CD4 cells after COVID-19. The protocol was immunoSEQ multiplex PCR, while the TCRdb copy is restricted to in-frame clones and leaves out a portion. The table has some 68,000 clones, roughly 72% seen once. No antigen is known for these receptors. Sequencing was performed on CD4+ T cells from PBMCs cultured with HCoV-OC43 spike peptides, taken before COVID-19 vaccination. The receptors shown here come from a human donor who received a COVID-19 vaccine. CDR3s include the opening cysteine and the closing phenylalanine or tryptophan. D genes are given only for firm matches.

cdr3_aa d_call j_call v_call
CASSPRQVNSPLHF NA TRBJ1-6 TRBV9
CASNEGQGGRYGYTF TRBD1 TRBJ1-2 TRBV6-5
CASSFGVPMNTEAFF NA TRBJ1-1 TRBV18
CASSLAAGELFF NA TRBJ2-2 TRBV5-6
CASSPSGNQPQHF NA TRBJ1-5 TRBV18
CASSVGRASGTFTDTQYF TRBD2 TRBJ2-3 TRBV9
CASSLSAREKLFF NA TRBJ1-4 TRBV4-1
CASGLGISHNQPQHF NA TRBJ1-5 TRBV12-5
CASTMRGRGGETQYF TRBD2 TRBJ2-5 TRBV19
CASSRGQGPYLAKNIQYF TRBD1 TRBJ2-4 TRBV18
CASSAHTGTDTQYF NA TRBJ2-3 TRBV7-9
CASSLQGAPDTGELFF TRBD1 TRBJ2-2 TRBV18
CASMRGFGETQYF NA TRBJ2-5 TRBV5-1
CASSPLQSQETQYF NA TRBJ2-5 TRBV18
CASSLGIAGVTDTQYF TRBD2 TRBJ2-3 TRBV5-1
CSYNRDSYNEQFF NA TRBJ2-1 TRBV29-1
CASSHPSGGAFEQFF TRBD2 TRBJ2-1 TRBV4-1
CASSMPGGSGANVLTF NA TRBJ2-6 TRBV13
CASSLGTGNPPGANVLTF TRBD1 TRBJ2-6 TRBV27
CASSQGRDGRKSNQPQHF NA TRBJ1-5 TRBV14
CASSFPGHKETQYF NA TRBJ2-5 TRBV6-4
CAISEGGLQTGELFF NA TRBJ2-2 TRBV10-3
CASSRGQAGNEKLFF TRBD1 TRBJ1-4 TRBV14
CASSPPTDTSTDTQYF NA TRBJ2-3 TRBV5-5
CATKARGRNEQFF TRBD1 TRBJ2-1 TRBV15
CATSTQGVSNQPQHF TRBD1 TRBJ1-5 TRBV6-5
CASSHLPGANEQFF NA TRBJ2-1 TRBV4-1
CASRDPGEVTSPLHF NA TRBJ1-6 TRBV2
CASSPGVASGNTIYF NA TRBJ1-3 TRBV18
CASSLSGGASYEQFF TRBD2 TRBJ2-1 TRBV11-2
CASSTGGGSQPQHF NA TRBJ1-5 TRBV5-1
CASSLTGGMNTEAFF NA TRBJ1-1 TRBV2
CASSLSGGGQGDTQYF TRBD2 TRBJ2-3 TRBV7-3
CASSHGGRGANYGYTF TRBD1 TRBJ1-2 TRBV14
CASSLVASTYNSPLHF NA TRBJ1-6 TRBV7-2
CASGLVAVGQETQYF NA TRBJ2-5 TRBV12-5
CASSQGLAVGETQYF TRBD2 TRBJ2-5 TRBV3-1/TRBV3-2
CASLNRGRTDTQYF TRBD1 TRBJ2-3 TRBV28
CATSGEKTKGVSTGELFF NA TRBJ2-2 TRBV24-1
CASSSTAGTGFSPLHF TRBD1 TRBJ1-6 TRBV7-9
CASASAFGNTIYF NA TRBJ1-3 TRBV5-1
CATSGARGTDTQYF NA TRBJ2-3 TRBV24-1
CASSFGLAGVDEQFF TRBD2 TRBJ2-1 TRBV5-1
CASSELAGGNTDTQYF TRBD2 TRBJ2-3 TRBV6-1
CASSRGQDDGYTF NA TRBJ1-2 TRBV18
CATSDSGGVKQPQHF NA TRBJ1-5 TRBV24-1
CASRDRLYGYTF TRBD1 TRBJ1-2 TRBV7-2
CASSFSPNTEAFF NA TRBJ1-1 TRBV7-2
CASSPLSGSSYNEQFF NA TRBJ2-1 TRBV18
CASGSLGQGRGYGYTF TRBD1 TRBJ1-2 TRBV27
CASTDFGEREANTEAFF NA TRBJ1-1 TRBV21-1